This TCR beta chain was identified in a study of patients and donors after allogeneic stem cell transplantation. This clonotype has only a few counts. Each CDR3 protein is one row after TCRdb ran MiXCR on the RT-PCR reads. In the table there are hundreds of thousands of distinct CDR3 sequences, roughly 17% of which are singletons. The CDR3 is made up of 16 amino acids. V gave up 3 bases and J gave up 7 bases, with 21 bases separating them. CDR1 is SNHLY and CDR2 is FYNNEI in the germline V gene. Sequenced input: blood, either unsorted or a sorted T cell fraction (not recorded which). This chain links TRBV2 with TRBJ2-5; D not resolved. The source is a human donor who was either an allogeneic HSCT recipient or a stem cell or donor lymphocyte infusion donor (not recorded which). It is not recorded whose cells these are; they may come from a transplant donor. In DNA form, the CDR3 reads TGTGCCAGCAGTGAGGCGAAGACGGTCACCCCGAGGACCCAGTACTTC. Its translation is CASSEAKTVTPRTQYF.